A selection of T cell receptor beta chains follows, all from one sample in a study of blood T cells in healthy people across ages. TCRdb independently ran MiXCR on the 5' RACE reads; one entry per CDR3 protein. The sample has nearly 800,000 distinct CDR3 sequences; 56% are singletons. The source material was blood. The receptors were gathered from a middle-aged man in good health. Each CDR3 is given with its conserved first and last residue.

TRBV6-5,CAISRGSANYGYTF
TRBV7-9,CASSMGDKVTDTQYF
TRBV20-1,CSARDQLAPGGHWSSYNEQFF
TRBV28,CASSPGRNKNIQYF
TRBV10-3,CAISAGGALQETQYF
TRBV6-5,CASRTVYNEQFF
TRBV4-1,CASSQGDRGSYEQYF
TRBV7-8,CASRLRSDFDGALVTEAFF
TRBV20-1,CSATLGGYSNQPQHF
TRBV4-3,CASSQEGSWWNTEAFF
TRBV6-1,CASSVMGGGYNEQFF
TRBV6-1,CASSREGRRGAFF
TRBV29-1,CSVEPRRESCEKLFF
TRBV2,CASRDGLAGVINEQFF
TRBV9,CASSVFDGGDTDTQYF
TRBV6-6,CASSYSSGTNTEAFF
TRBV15,CATSRTPGGEKANYGYTF
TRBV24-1,CATSEPGTANIQYF
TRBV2,CASSEQGAYNEQFF
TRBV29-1,CSVDGPDTQYF
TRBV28,CASSSPGTGPYGYTF
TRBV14,CASSQEAGATQETQYF
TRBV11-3,CASSLALAGPSYTGELFF
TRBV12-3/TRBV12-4,CANSLMGTGLNSPLHF
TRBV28,CASLDRGRETQYF
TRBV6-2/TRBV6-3,CASRASGMPNEQYF
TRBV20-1,CSAPLGSSETQYF
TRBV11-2,CASNDYSSYNSPLHF
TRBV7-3,CASSLKGGQGHSPLHF
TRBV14,CASSQDLAYNEQFF
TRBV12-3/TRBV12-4,CASRATGGILNQPQHF
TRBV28,CASGGLARTDTQYF
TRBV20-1,CSVSGGQEQFF
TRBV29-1,CSVVTGGSHNSPLHF
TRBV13,CASSLGAGGMVEQYF
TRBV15,CATSRGAEDLYEQYF
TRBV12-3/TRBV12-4,CASSLLAGGFDTQYF
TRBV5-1,CASSLRLASSGAAETQYF
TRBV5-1,CASSAFAAGGPVTQYF
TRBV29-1,CSVSRTSGRGEQFF
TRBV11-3,CASSLVRLAASYNEQFF
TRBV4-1,CASSQPGEWVYEQYF
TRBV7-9,CASTLRNEKLFF
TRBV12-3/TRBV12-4,CASSLQGRAFF
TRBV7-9,CASSFETPGNSPLHF
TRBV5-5,CASSDGGTGGNYGYTF
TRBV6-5,CASKADRFYNSPLHF
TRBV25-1,CASSDWGQRAGANVLTF
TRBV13,CASSTTGQETQYF
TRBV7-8,CASSLGPFASGRTSSYNEQFF
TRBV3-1,CASSRTAGTGSRAQYF
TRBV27,CASSASSGAYNEQFF
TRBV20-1,CSARKIAIEQFF
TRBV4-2,CASSQITAGSGNTIYF
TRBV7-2,CASSLGALAGGYQETQYF